The clone carrying this TCR beta chain was seen just once. What it binds is unknown. The protocol was immunoSEQ multiplex PCR, while the TCRdb copy is restricted to in-frame clones and leaves out a portion. Among some 110,000 clones listed, more than 80% were seen once. V lost 6 bases to trimming and J lost 3 bases; unmatched junction nucleotides: 7. This CDR3 has 13 amino acids. Germline V gives CDR1 SQVTM, CDR2 ANQGSEA. This sample is part of a study of graft-versus-host responses after intestinal transplantation. Study background: Recipients were given multivisceral, liver-intestinal, or isolated intestinal transplants.

The gene calls are TRBV29-1 and TRBJ2-5; TRBD2 matches at 7 bases. The sequences come from unstimulated CD4+ T cells sorted from spleen or lymph node cells, collected before transplant. This clonotype originated in a human donor who was the organ donor for an intestinal transplant. The CDR3 loop is CSVMGGGEETQYF. CDR3 bases: TGCAGCGTAATGGGGGGAGGGGAAGAGACCCAGTACTTC.